Listed below are T cell receptor beta chains from one sample, sequenced in a study of blood T cell repertoires in COVID-19. Sequencing was performed with immunoSEQ multiplex PCR; in TCRdb, only in-frame clones are kept and a portion is missing. In the table there are around 260,000 clones, 80% to 90% of which are singletons. The specimen sequenced was peripheral blood. Receptors were obtained from a woman aged 70-85 years with COVID-19, enrolled during active disease. Both conserved end residues are part of each CDR3. The D gene is left open where the match is weak. The size of a clone is reported for some rows only, either as once, few or many, or as a class for expanded clones.

j_gene: TRBJ1-5; v_gene: TRBV15; d_gene: .; abundance: .; CDR3nt: TGTGCCACCAGCACTTCGAGGGGACTGCGCAATCAGCCCCAGCATTTT; CDR3aa: CATSTSRGLRNQPQHF
j_gene: TRBJ2-1; v_gene: TRBV7-9; d_gene: TRBD2; abundance: .; CDR3nt: TGTGCCAGCAGCCCACGGACTAGCGGGATAGGGTACAATGAGCAGTTCTTC; CDR3aa: CASSPRTSGIGYNEQFF
j_gene: TRBJ1-5; v_gene: TRBV6-6; d_gene: .; abundance: .; CDR3nt: TGTGCCAGCAGTGTTGAGGGTCGCCAGCCCCAGCATTTT; CDR3aa: CASSVEGRQPQHF
j_gene: TRBJ1-2; v_gene: TRBV28; d_gene: TRBD1; abundance: .; CDR3nt: TGTGCCAGCAGTTACGGACAGGGAAATTATGGCTACACCTTC; CDR3aa: CASSYGQGNYGYTF
j_gene: TRBJ2-6; v_gene: TRBV19; d_gene: TRBD1; abundance: once; CDR3nt: TGTGCCAGTAGCCCGCGGGACAGGGAGGCGGGGGCCAACGTCCTGACTTTC; CDR3aa: CASSPRDREAGANVLTF
j_gene: TRBJ1-1; v_gene: TRBV5-1; d_gene: .; abundance: .; CDR3nt: TGCGCCAGCAGCTTGGTGCCAGCGGAGGAAATACGAGAAGCTTTCTTT; CDR3aa: CASSLVPAEEIREAFF
j_gene: TRBJ1-5; v_gene: TRBV19; d_gene: TRBD1; abundance: .; CDR3nt: TGTGCCAGTAGTATCTTGGACAGGGGGATTAATCAGCCCCAGCATTTT; CDR3aa: CASSILDRGINQPQHF
j_gene: TRBJ1-6; v_gene: TRBV5-1; d_gene: .; abundance: .; CDR3nt: TGCGCCAGCAGCTTGTCTAGCGGGACGGGAAATTCACCCCTCCACTTT; CDR3aa: CASSLSSGTGNSPLHF
j_gene: TRBJ2-6; v_gene: TRBV6-1; d_gene: TRBD2; abundance: .; CDR3nt: TGTGCCAGCAGTGACCTTACGGGTGGAGCGGGAGTCGGGGCCAACGTCCTGACTTTC; CDR3aa: CASSDLTGGAGVGANVLTF
j_gene: TRBJ1-5; v_gene: TRBV7-9; d_gene: TRBD1; abundance: .; CDR3nt: TGTGCCAGCAGCCCAGGGACAGGAGATCAGCCCCAGCATTTT; CDR3aa: CASSPGTGDQPQHF
j_gene: TRBJ2-1; v_gene: TRBV4-2; d_gene: TRBD2; abundance: .; CDR3nt: TGTGCCAGCAGCCAAGTAAGCGGGAAATACAATGAGCAGTTCTTC; CDR3aa: CASSQVSGKYNEQFF
j_gene: TRBJ2-3; v_gene: TRBV30; d_gene: .; abundance: .; CDR3nt: TGTGCCTGGAGTATTAGCATTAGCACAGATACGCAGTATTTT; CDR3aa: CAWSISISTDTQYF
j_gene: TRBJ2-7; v_gene: TRBV18; d_gene: TRBD1; abundance: .; CDR3nt: TGTGCCAGCTCACCACGGATTCCGACAGGGGGCGAGAACGAGCAGTACTTC; CDR3aa: CASSPRIPTGGENEQYF
j_gene: TRBJ1-4; v_gene: TRBV5-1; d_gene: .; abundance: .; CDR3nt: TGCGCCAGCAGCGAGGGAACAGCCACTAATGAAAAACTGTTTTTT; CDR3aa: CASSEGTATNEKLFF
j_gene: TRBJ2-3; v_gene: TRBV6-5; d_gene: TRBD1; abundance: once; CDR3nt: TGTGCCAGCAGTAACGGGCAGGGGGCAGATACGCAGTATTTT; CDR3aa: CASSNGQGADTQYF
j_gene: TRBJ2-5; v_gene: TRBV6-5; d_gene: .; abundance: .; CDR3nt: TGTGCCAGCACCCAAACTAGCTACGGGGAGACCCAGTACTTC; CDR3aa: CASTQTSYGETQYF
j_gene: TRBJ2-7; v_gene: TRBV6-6; d_gene: TRBD2; abundance: .; CDR3nt: TGTGCCAGCAGTTACTCGACGCGGGAGGGGGGACAGTACTTC; CDR3aa: CASSYSTREGGQYF
j_gene: TRBJ2-3; v_gene: TRBV5-4; d_gene: TRBD2; abundance: .; CDR3nt: TGTGCCAGCAGCCGACGGACTAGCGGAAGCACAGATACGCAGTATTTT; CDR3aa: CASSRRTSGSTDTQYF
j_gene: TRBJ1-4; v_gene: TRBV7-2; d_gene: .; abundance: .; CDR3nt: TGTGCCAGCAGCTTCGACAGCTTTGGGGAAAAACTGTTTTTT; CDR3aa: CASSFDSFGEKLFF
j_gene: TRBJ1-2; v_gene: TRBV10-3; d_gene: TRBD1; abundance: once; CDR3nt: TGTGCCATAAGTGGACAGGGGGCGCGTGGCTACACCTTC; CDR3aa: CAISGQGARGYTF
j_gene: TRBJ1-6; v_gene: TRBV7-2; d_gene: .; abundance: .; CDR3nt: TGTGCCAGCAGCTTAGGACAGCAGAATTCACCCCTCCACTTT; CDR3aa: CASSLGQQNSPLHF
j_gene: TRBJ1-1; v_gene: TRBV3-1/TRBV3-2; d_gene: TRBD1; abundance: .; CDR3nt: TGTGCCAGCAGCCAAGGACAGGGCGGCACTGAAGCTTTCTTT; CDR3aa: CASSQGQGGTEAFF
j_gene: TRBJ1-2; v_gene: TRBV11-3; d_gene: TRBD1; abundance: .; CDR3nt: TGTGCCAGCAGACCGACAGGGGGGTACGATGGCTACACCTTC; CDR3aa: CASRPTGGYDGYTF
j_gene: TRBJ2-3; v_gene: TRBV25-1; d_gene: TRBD1; abundance: .; CDR3nt: TGTGCCAGCACAAGGGACAGGGCCGCAGATACGCAGTATTTT; CDR3aa: CASTRDRAADTQYF
j_gene: TRBJ1-2; v_gene: TRBV28; d_gene: TRBD1; abundance: .; CDR3nt: TGTGCCAGCGATGAGAGGGACAGGGGGCAAGTTGGCTACACCTTC; CDR3aa: CASDERDRGQVGYTF
j_gene: TRBJ2-1; v_gene: TRBV3-1/TRBV3-2; d_gene: .; abundance: .; CDR3nt: TGTGCCAGCAGCCTAATCCAGGGTCACAATGAGCAGTTCTTC; CDR3aa: CASSLIQGHNEQFF
j_gene: TRBJ2-7; v_gene: TRBV11-2; d_gene: TRBD2; abundance: .; CDR3nt: TGTGCCAGCAGCTTAGCACTAGCGGGAGTGCACGAGCAGTACTTC; CDR3aa: CASSLALAGVHEQYF
j_gene: TRBJ2-1; v_gene: TRBV24-1; d_gene: TRBD2; abundance: .; CDR3nt: TGTGCCACCAGTGATACTAGCACTAGCGGGAGATTTTATGAGCAGTTCTTC; CDR3aa: CATSDTSTSGRFYEQFF
j_gene: TRBJ1-5; v_gene: TRBV3-1/TRBV3-2; d_gene: TRBD1; abundance: .; CDR3nt: TGTGCCAGCAGCCAAGGCCAGGGGGCTAGGCAGCCCCAGCATTTT; CDR3aa: CASSQGQGARQPQHF
j_gene: TRBJ1-2; v_gene: TRBV6-1; d_gene: TRBD1; abundance: .; CDR3nt: TGTGCCAGCAGTGAAAAACCGGGACAGCACTATAACTATGGCTACACCTTC; CDR3aa: CASSEKPGQHYNYGYTF
j_gene: TRBJ1-5; v_gene: TRBV11-2; d_gene: TRBD1; abundance: .; CDR3nt: TGTGCCAGCAGCTCCATACAGGGGGTAAATCAGCCCCAGCATTTT; CDR3aa: CASSSIQGVNQPQHF
j_gene: TRBJ1-1; v_gene: TRBV6-2/TRBV6-3; d_gene: .; abundance: once; CDR3nt: TGTGCCAGCAGTTACCCAGACTCTGAAGCTTTCTTT; CDR3aa: CASSYPDSEAFF
j_gene: TRBJ1-3; v_gene: TRBV11-2; d_gene: .; abundance: .; CDR3nt: TGTGCCAGCAGCTGGGAGGGAAACACCATATATTTT; CDR3aa: CASSWEGNTIYF
j_gene: TRBJ2-3; v_gene: TRBV4-3; d_gene: TRBD1; abundance: .; CDR3nt: TGCGCCAGCAGACCCGACCGGGACAGATGGATAGATACGCAGTATTTT; CDR3aa: CASRPDRDRWIDTQYF
j_gene: TRBJ2-7; v_gene: TRBV19; d_gene: .; abundance: .; CDR3nt: TGTGCCAGTAGTTCACAGGGTAGGATGGGTGAGCAGTACTTC; CDR3aa: CASSSQGRMGEQYF